This is a list of T cell receptor beta chains from one sample in a study of radiotherapy plus CTLA-4 blockade in lung cancer. The data were produced by immunoSEQ multiplex PCR, yet TCRdb's version contains in-frame clones alone and is incomplete. This table holds 130,000 or so clones, 90% found once. The sample was peripheral blood, taken from a patient treated with radiotherapy plus ipilimumab. These receptors were taken from a human donor with non-small cell lung cancer that progressed on radiotherapy plus ipilimumab. The CDR3 runs from the conserved cysteine through the conserved F or W. The D gene is left open where the match is weak. Size tells how often a clone was seen (once, few, many) or the class of an expanded clone, and some rows leave it out.

V: TRBV7-9
size: few
D: NA
J: TRBJ1-1
DNA: TGTGCCAGCAGCTTATTAGGGGAAGCTTTCTTT
CDR3: CASSLLGEAFF

V: TRBV27
size: NA
D: TRBD2
J: TRBJ2-7
DNA: TGTGCCAGCAGTCCATTAACGGGGGGCTCCTACGAGCAGTACTTC
CDR3: CASSPLTGGSYEQYF

V: TRBV2
size: NA
D: NA
J: TRBJ2-5
DNA: TGTGCCAGCAGTGTAGAGACCCAGTACTTC
CDR3: CASSVETQYF

V: TRBV5-5
size: NA
D: NA
J: TRBJ1-1
DNA: TGTGCCAGCAGCGTGCGCCAGGGTGGAGGGGGCACTGAAGCTTTCTTT
CDR3: CASSVRQGGGGTEAFF

V: TRBV27
size: NA
D: NA
J: TRBJ2-3
DNA: TGTGCCAGCAGTTTAGCTCGGACAGGCACAGATACGCAGTATTTT
CDR3: CASSLARTGTDTQYF

V: TRBV19
size: NA
D: TRBD1
J: TRBJ1-5
DNA: TGTGCCAGTAGTGACGACAGGGTTAGCAATCAGCCCCAGCATTTT
CDR3: CASSDDRVSNQPQHF

V: TRBV2
size: NA
D: TRBD1
J: TRBJ1-1
DNA: TGTGCCAGCAAGGAACAGGGGGCAGGGACTGAAGCTTTCTTT
CDR3: CASKEQGAGTEAFF

V: TRBV5-1
size: once
D: NA
J: TRBJ2-1
DNA: TGCGCCAGCAGCTCGGACACCCTCTACAATGAGCAGTTCTTC
CDR3: CASSSDTLYNEQFF

V: TRBV7-9
size: NA
D: NA
J: TRBJ2-7
DNA: TGTGCCAGCAGCTCGGGAACAGGGATTCGGGGCGAGCAGTACTTC
CDR3: CASSSGTGIRGEQYF

V: TRBV30
size: NA
D: TRBD2
J: TRBJ2-1
DNA: TGTGCCTGGAGTGGGAGACTAGCGAACAGCTACAATGAGCAGTTCTTC
CDR3: CAWSGRLANSYNEQFF

V: TRBV5-1
size: few
D: TRBD2
J: TRBJ2-4
DNA: TGCGCCAGCCGGGACTATCTTGAGAGTGGGGGGAAAAACATTCAGTACTTC
CDR3: CASRDYLESGGKNIQYF

V: TRBV5-1
size: NA
D: NA
J: TRBJ2-2
DNA: TGCGCCAGCAGACCCGGGATATCCGGGGAGCTGTTTTTT
CDR3: CASRPGISGELFF

V: TRBV28
size: NA
D: TRBD1
J: TRBJ1-5
DNA: TGTGCCAGCAGTTTCTTGGCCCCAGGGGGCGGGAAGCCCCAGCATTTT
CDR3: CASSFLAPGGGKPQHF

V: TRBV11-1
size: NA
D: NA
J: TRBJ2-2
DNA: TGTGCCAGCAACCCGGCGCGAGGCGGGGAGCTGTTTTTT
CDR3: CASNPARGGELFF

V: TRBV6-1
size: NA
D: NA
J: TRBJ2-3
DNA: TGTGCCAGCAGTGAAACCCCAGCGGCTACAGATACGCAGTATTTT
CDR3: CASSETPAATDTQYF

V: TRBV5-1
size: NA
D: TRBD1
J: TRBJ2-2
DNA: TGCGCCAGCAGCCGTACCGACAGGGGGCGGCCGAACACCGGGGAGCTGTTTTTT
CDR3: CASSRTDRGRPNTGELFF

V: TRBV11-3
size: NA
D: NA
J: TRBJ2-2
DNA: TGTGCCAGCAGCTTTAACTCACGCCACGATTTAGGGACCGGGGAGCTGTTTTTT
CDR3: CASSFNSRHDLGTGELFF

V: TRBV7-8
size: NA
D: NA
J: TRBJ2-3
DNA: TGTGCCAGCAGCTTCCGACATGGTGAAACAGATACGCAGTATTTT
CDR3: CASSFRHGETDTQYF

V: TRBV5-1
size: NA
D: NA
J: TRBJ1-1
DNA: TGCGCCAGCAGCGTGGCCGGGAACACTGAAGCTTTCTTT
CDR3: CASSVAGNTEAFF

V: TRBV5-4
size: NA
D: NA
J: TRBJ2-3
DNA: TGTGCCAGCAGCTTTGCCAGCGTGGTGGATACGCAGTATTTT
CDR3: CASSFASVVDTQYF

V: TRBV9
size: NA
D: TRBD1
J: TRBJ2-1
DNA: TGTGCCAGCAGCCCCGGACAGGGGGCATGGGAGCAGTTCTTC
CDR3: CASSPGQGAWEQFF

V: TRBV6-6
size: NA
D: NA
J: TRBJ1-4
DNA: TGTGCCAGCAGAGCCACCCCGGACAGAAATGAAAAACTGTTTTTT
CDR3: CASRATPDRNEKLFF

V: TRBV5-5
size: NA
D: NA
J: TRBJ1-5
DNA: TGTGCCAGCAGCGACAGAAGCAATCAGCCCCAGCATTTT
CDR3: CASSDRSNQPQHF

V: TRBV4-2
size: NA
D: TRBD2
J: TRBJ2-1
DNA: TGTGCCAGCAGCCAAAGACTAGGAGGGTCTGGGGGGGGTGAGCAGTTCTTC
CDR3: CASSQRLGGSGGGEQFF

V: TRBV18
size: NA
D: NA
J: TRBJ2-2
DNA: TGTGCCAGCTCACCGGGACAGAACACCGGGGAGCTGTTTTTT
CDR3: CASSPGQNTGELFF

V: TRBV5-1
size: NA
D: NA
J: TRBJ2-5
DNA: TGCGCCAGCAGCTTGAAGGGAGAAGAGACCCAGTACTTC
CDR3: CASSLKGEETQYF

V: TRBV5-1
size: NA
D: NA
J: TRBJ1-3
DNA: TGCGCCAGCAGCTTGGGAACTGGAAACACCATATATTTT
CDR3: CASSLGTGNTIYF

V: TRBV27
size: NA
D: NA
J: TRBJ2-6
DNA: TGTGCCAGCAGACCAACATCAGCGGGGGCCAACGTCCTGACTTTC
CDR3: CASRPTSAGANVLTF

V: TRBV19
size: NA
D: NA
J: TRBJ1-2
DNA: TGTGCCAGTAGTATGTCGGGGGACTACTATGGCTACACCTTC
CDR3: CASSMSGDYYGYTF

V: TRBV11-2
size: NA
D: TRBD2
J: TRBJ2-7
DNA: TGTGCCAGCAGCTTAGTTGCTAGCGGAACCTACGAGCAGTACTTC
CDR3: CASSLVASGTYEQYF

V: TRBV30
size: NA
D: TRBD1
J: TRBJ2-7
DNA: TGTGCCTGGACCCACACGGGACAGCCCTACGAGCAGTACTTC
CDR3: CAWTHTGQPYEQYF

V: TRBV14
size: NA
D: NA
J: TRBJ1-6
DNA: TGTGCCAGCAGCCAAGAGGCCAGAGGTTCACCCCTCCACTTT
CDR3: CASSQEARGSPLHF

V: TRBV7-3
size: NA
D: NA
J: TRBJ1-1
DNA: TGTGCCAGCAGCTTTAAGGTTTACACTGAAGCTTTCTTT
CDR3: CASSFKVYTEAFF

V: TRBV7-8
size: NA
D: NA
J: TRBJ2-3
DNA: TGTGCCAGCAGCTTAGCAACGACAGGTGGCTTCACAGATACGCAGTATTTT
CDR3: CASSLATTGGFTDTQYF

V: TRBV2
size: NA
D: NA
J: TRBJ1-2
DNA: TGTGCCAGCGCCGGGACAATCCCTAACTATGGCTACACCTTC
CDR3: CASAGTIPNYGYTF

V: TRBV6-1
size: NA
D: NA
J: TRBJ1-3
DNA: TGTGCCAGCAGTGAAGTACCCCCCTCATCTGGGGGACCTGGAAACACCATATATTTT
CDR3: CASSEVPPSSGGPGNTIYF

V: TRBV7-4
size: NA
D: TRBD1
J: TRBJ2-7
DNA: TGTGCCAGCAGCTTAGAGGGGACAGGGCTCGGCGAGCAGTACTTC
CDR3: CASSLEGTGLGEQYF

V: TRBV27
size: NA
D: TRBD2
J: TRBJ2-3
DNA: TGTGCCAGCAGTTTATGGACTAGCGGTTTCACAGATACGCAGTATTTT
CDR3: CASSLWTSGFTDTQYF

V: TRBV27
size: NA
D: NA
J: TRBJ2-3
DNA: TGTGCCAGCAGTTTAAGTATCCCAGGGACAGATACGCAGTATTTT
CDR3: CASSLSIPGTDTQYF

V: TRBV2
size: few
D: NA
J: TRBJ1-3
DNA: TGTGCCAGCAGAGCCTTTGAGGGAACCTCTGGAAACACCATATATTTT
CDR3: CASRAFEGTSGNTIYF

V: TRBV10-3
size: NA
D: NA
J: TRBJ2-3
DNA: TGTGCCATCAGTGATGAGAGGACCCCCCGCACAGATACGCAGTATTTT
CDR3: CAISDERTPRTDTQYF

V: TRBV29-1
size: few
D: NA
J: TRBJ2-5
DNA: TGCAGCTCGTGGGACCCTCAAGAGACCCAGTACTTC
CDR3: CSSWDPQETQYF

V: TRBV7-9
size: NA
D: TRBD2
J: TRBJ2-1
DNA: TGTGCCAGCAGCTTTTCCACGGGACTAAGCCATGAGCAGTTCTTC
CDR3: CASSFSTGLSHEQFF

V: TRBV19
size: NA
D: NA
J: TRBJ1-5
DNA: TGTGCCAGTAGTATCCCCTCTGGGGTCGAGTCCCAGCATTTT
CDR3: CASSIPSGVESQHF

V: TRBV7-3
size: NA
D: NA
J: TRBJ1-5
DNA: TGTGCCAGCAGCGTTCAGGGCCTCGGAACGCCCCAGCATTTT
CDR3: CASSVQGLGTPQHF